The clone carrying this T cell receptor beta chain appeared once. What it binds is not known. These data are taken from a study of CD8+ T cells in alopecia areata. Study information: Severity of treated patients was scored by affected scalp percentage.

Extracted RNA was reverse transcribed, and the resulting cDNA served as sequencing template. This table comes from immunoSEQ multiplex PCR, and its TCRdb copy is limited to in-frame clones, with some not included. Of a few hundred thousand clones listed, 50% to 60% are singletons. Study-level results: Elevated clonality characterized lesional scalp relative to normal scalp, particularly in alopecia totalis/universalis. Administration of tofacitinib significantly diminished scalp clonality and expanded CD8+ clones within the top 100.

Stated treatment: oral pan-JAK inhibitor, 5-10 mg twice daily. The sequence was obtained from a human donor with alopecia areata. The source material was CD4+ T cells sorted from blood, sampled at week 4, from a patient treated with tofacitinib.

As DNA, the CDR3 is TGTGCCAGCAGCTTAGCGTCACACCCTTCGAATGGCTACACCTTC. Its protein is CASSLASHPSNGYTF. V and J are TRBV7-2 and TRBJ1-2; D remains unclear. Looked up from germline, CDR1 is SGHTA and CDR2 is FQGNSA. The CDR3 contains 15 residues. With 0 bases removed from V and 6 bases from J, the gap between germline ends came to 14 bases.